Listed below are T cell receptor beta chains from one sample, sequenced in a study of a mutant IDH1 vaccine in newly diagnosed glioma. No antigens are known for them. TCRdb keeps only in-frame clones here, not all; method: immunoSEQ multiplex PCR. The sample holds more than 35,000 clones, 70% to 90% seen once. The sequences come from PBMCs, collected from a glioma patient whose treatment included an IDH1 peptide vaccine. These receptor sequences come from a man in his forties with glioma. Both conserved end residues are part of each CDR3. D genes are given only for firm matches.

v_gene: TRBV11-1; d_gene: NA; j_gene: TRBJ2-7; CDR3aa: CASSLDLSGVSQYF
v_gene: TRBV27; d_gene: TRBD1; j_gene: TRBJ2-7; CDR3aa: CASSTHGQGSYEQYF
v_gene: TRBV6-5; d_gene: TRBD1; j_gene: TRBJ2-1; CDR3aa: CASSYDRGGYNEQFF
v_gene: TRBV7-2; d_gene: TRBD1; j_gene: TRBJ2-7; CDR3aa: CASSLRGDRGHYEQYF
v_gene: TRBV18; d_gene: NA; j_gene: TRBJ2-5; CDR3aa: CASSLRDGETQYF
v_gene: TRBV4-3; d_gene: NA; j_gene: TRBJ2-3; CDR3aa: CASSQDSSTDTQYF
v_gene: TRBV25-1; d_gene: TRBD1; j_gene: TRBJ1-1; CDR3aa: CASIYHPRTGGDTEAFF
v_gene: TRBV6-5; d_gene: NA; j_gene: TRBJ2-1; CDR3aa: CASSYSTLGDEQFF
v_gene: TRBV19; d_gene: NA; j_gene: TRBJ1-4; CDR3aa: CASTTKRGVTNEKLFF
v_gene: TRBV2; d_gene: NA; j_gene: TRBJ1-4; CDR3aa: CASSGGRNEKLFF
v_gene: TRBV4-2; d_gene: NA; j_gene: TRBJ2-5; CDR3aa: CASSQDPGSVETQYF
v_gene: TRBV28; d_gene: TRBD2; j_gene: TRBJ2-5; CDR3aa: CASRSGGGKTQYF
v_gene: TRBV27; d_gene: NA; j_gene: TRBJ2-1; CDR3aa: CASSLSRRKGLLFSYNEQFF
v_gene: TRBV10-3; d_gene: NA; j_gene: TRBJ2-7; CDR3aa: CAISDLGWEQYF
v_gene: TRBV5-6; d_gene: NA; j_gene: TRBJ1-1; CDR3aa: CASSLDPFEAFF
v_gene: TRBV19; d_gene: NA; j_gene: TRBJ2-1; CDR3aa: CASSTLGSGEQFF
v_gene: TRBV19; d_gene: TRBD1; j_gene: TRBJ2-3; CDR3aa: CASLHRGLSDTQYF
v_gene: TRBV6-6; d_gene: TRBD2; j_gene: TRBJ2-7; CDR3aa: CASSGLAVSSYEQYF
v_gene: TRBV19; d_gene: TRBD2; j_gene: TRBJ2-7; CDR3aa: CASSTRTSANSYEQYF
v_gene: TRBV27; d_gene: TRBD2; j_gene: TRBJ2-7; CDR3aa: CASRQWTSGRDEQYF
v_gene: TRBV19; d_gene: NA; j_gene: TRBJ2-7; CDR3aa: CASTAWGGSHEQYF
v_gene: TRBV4-2; d_gene: TRBD1; j_gene: TRBJ2-3; CDR3aa: CASSQADRADSKYF